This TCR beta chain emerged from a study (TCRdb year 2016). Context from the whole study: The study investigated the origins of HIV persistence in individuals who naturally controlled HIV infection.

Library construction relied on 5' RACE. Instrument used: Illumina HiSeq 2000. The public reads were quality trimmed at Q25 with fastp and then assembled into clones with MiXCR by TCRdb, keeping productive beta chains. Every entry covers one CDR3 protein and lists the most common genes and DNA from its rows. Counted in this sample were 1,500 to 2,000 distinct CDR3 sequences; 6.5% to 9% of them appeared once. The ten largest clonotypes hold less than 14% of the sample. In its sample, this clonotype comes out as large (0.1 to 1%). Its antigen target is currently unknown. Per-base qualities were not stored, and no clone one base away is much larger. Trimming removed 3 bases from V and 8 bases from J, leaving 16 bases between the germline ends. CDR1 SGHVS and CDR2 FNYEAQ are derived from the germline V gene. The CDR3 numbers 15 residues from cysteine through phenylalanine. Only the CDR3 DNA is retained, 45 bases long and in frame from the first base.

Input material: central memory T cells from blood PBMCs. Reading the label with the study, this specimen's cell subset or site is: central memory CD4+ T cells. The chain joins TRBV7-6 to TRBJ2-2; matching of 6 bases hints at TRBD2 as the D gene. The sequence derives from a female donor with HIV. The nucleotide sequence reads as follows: TGTGCCAGCAGCTTCATCCGGGCAGGAGGGGGGGAGCTGTTTTTT. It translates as CASSFIRAGGGELFF. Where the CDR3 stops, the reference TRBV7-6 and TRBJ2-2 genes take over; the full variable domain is GAGVSQSPRYKVTKRGQDVALRCDPISGHVSLYWYRQALGQGPEFLTYFNYEAQQDKSGLPNDRFSAERPEGSISTLTIQRTEQRDSAMYRCASSFIRAGGGELFFGEGSRLTVL.